Listed below are T cell receptor beta chains from one sample, sequenced in a study of shared clonotypes between healthy human individuals. TCRdb's table, derived via immunoSEQ multiplex PCR, lists solely in-frame clones and lacks some. The table records some 650,000 clones, 97% of them present only once. Source material: naive CD4+ T cells sorted from blood. The source of these receptors is a woman aged 25 to 39 in good health. Each CDR3 is given without its conserved first and last residue.

J gene,V gene,CDR3 protein
TRBJ2-3,TRBV6-6,ASTFTGWDTQY
TRBJ2-3,TRBV2,ASSPRTGGRTDTQY
TRBJ1-1,TRBV18,ASSPVQGGGTEAF
TRBJ1-3,TRBV19,ATRDRLSRY
TRBJ2-7,TRBV7-9,ASSTGTVHEQY
TRBJ2-5,TRBV4-2,ASSQARGLAGGDQETQY
TRBJ2-6,TRBV27,ASSFDPRLSGANVLT
TRBJ2-5,TRBV11-2,ASSATGTGQETQY
TRBJ2-3,TRBV18,ASSPMNSGLVGDTQY
TRBJ1-1,TRBV19,ASLDRNTEAF
TRBJ2-1,TRBV10-2,ASGVNEQF
TRBJ1-1,TRBV10-2,ASSESRTGWNTEAF
TRBJ2-3,TRBV28,ANGDGTDTQY
TRBJ2-3,TRBV28,ASSSPLPRSGGWTDTQY
TRBJ2-7,TRBV30,AWSRLAGGHYEQY
TRBJ2-7,TRBV15,ATSRGGRSSYEQY
TRBJ2-5,TRBV6-4,ASSDSTGVGETQY
TRBJ2-4,TRBV5-1,ASSLEASSRNNIQY
TRBJ2-1,TRBV10-1,ASSGRTGVSYNEQF
TRBJ2-7,TRBV25-1,ASSVDGTYEQY
TRBJ2-2,TRBV7-2,ASRTPGPPAGELF
TRBJ1-6,TRBV5-1,ASSVDGFNSPLH
TRBJ2-3,TRBV11-3,ASSFFRDRGVWDTQY
TRBJ2-3,TRBV28,ATQFRLAGGPRTDTQY
TRBJ2-3,TRBV19,ASMAAGGHPDTQY
TRBJ1-2,TRBV5-1,ASSGSPRTEGGYT